This TCR beta chain was found in a study of naive and memory T cell subsets. A UMI-containing oligonucleotide was joined by 3' ligation to the TCR cDNA template. Amplification of ligated cDNA took four PCR rounds with SP2 and nested alpha and beta constant primers. TCRdb re-derived calls from the 5' RACE reads in MiXCR, one entry per CDR3 protein. The profile shows 60,000 or so distinct CDR3 sequences, roughly 7% of them singletons. There are many counts of this clonotype. V gave up 4 bases and J gave up 5 bases; unmatched junction bases: 5. This CDR3 is 15 amino acids long. Germline CDR1 SGHRS, CDR2 YFSETQ.

The TCR comes from a male donor in good health. The chain is built from TRBV5-1 and TRBJ1-4, with 10 bases that match TRBD1. The CDR3 region has the DNA TGCGCCAGCAGCAATCCGGGACAGGGGAATGAAAAACTGTTTTTT. Its translation: CASSNPGQGNEKLFF.